The next 11 T cell receptor beta chains were all read from a single sample in a study of blood T cell repertoires in COVID-19. Profiled with immunoSEQ multiplex PCR; TCRdb holds only in-frame clones, not every one. The table has about 320,000 clones, approximately 82% seen once. Material for sequencing was peripheral blood. All receptors come from a woman aged 45-60 years with acute or convalescent COVID-19.

The chain combines TRBV5-1 with TRBJ1-5; TRBD1 might be the D (5 bases). This CDR3 spans 16 amino acids. CDR1 and CDR2 from the germline V gene are SGHRS and YFSETQ. The V and J ends lost 7 bases and 0 bases respectively, with 17 bases between them. The chain's CDR3 is CASRRGEGDSNQPQHF. The CDR3 nucleotides are TGCGCCAGCCGCCGCGGGGAAGGGGATAGCAATCAGCCCCAGCATTTT.

The genes are TRBV5-1 and TRBJ2-3, with D perhaps matching TRBD1 (5 bases). The CDR3 loop spans 15 amino acids. CDR1 SGHRS and CDR2 YFSETQ come from the germline V gene. The germline V and J ends were trimmed by 4 bases and 2 bases, with 14 bases remaining between them. CDR3 amino acids: CASSHARQSTDTQYF. CDR3 DNA: TGCGCCAGCAGCCACGCTAGACAGTCCACAGATACGCAGTATTTT.

The chain uses TRBV5-1 and TRBJ2-5, with D maybe TRBD1 (6 bases). CDR3 length equals 13 residues. From germline, CDR1 is SGHRS and CDR2 YFSETQ. Deletions cut 4 bases from V and 2 bases from J, with 9 bases between. The CDR3, as DNA: TGCGCCAGCAGCGGACAGATTCAAGAGACCCAGTACTTC. Translating it yields CASSGQIQETQYF.

V is TRBV2 and J is TRBJ1-1; TRBD1 aligns across 9 bases. Per the germline V gene, CDR1 is SNHLY and CDR2 is FYNNEI. V lost 4 bases and J lost 1; bases outside the gene matches: 7. The CDR3 runs to 16 residues. The DNA for the CDR3 is TGTGCCAGCAGTGCCTTGGGGGGACAGGGGAACACTGAAGCTTTCTTT. Protein sequence: CASSALGGQGNTEAFF.

V gene TRBV2 combines with J gene TRBJ2-3; TRBD2 aligns across 11 bases. There are 16 residues in the CDR3. CDR1 SNHLY and CDR2 FYNNEI come from the germline V gene. V lost 5 bases and J lost 4; bases outside the gene matches: 8. The CDR3 region is CASSSSGGAIADTQYF. CDR3 DNA sequence: TGTGCCAGCAGTAGTAGCGGGGGGGCTATCGCAGATACGCAGTATTTT.

The CDR3, as DNA: TGTGCCAGCTCACCAAATAGTGTGGGCACAGATACGCAGTATTTT. It translates to CASSPNSVGTDTQYF. The V gene is TRBV18, the J gene TRBJ2-3; no clear D. CDR3 size: 15 residues. CDR1 and CDR2 from the germline V gene are KGHSH and LQKENI. Trimming cost V 2 bases and J 1 base, with 10 bases left between them.

V is TRBV5-8 and J is TRBJ2-5; TRBD2 agrees at 9 bases. The junction had 8 bases not matched to a gene; V was cut back by 4 bases and J by 1 base. CDR1 is SGHTS, CDR2 YDEGEE, per germline. The CDR3 contains 16 residues. As DNA, the CDR3 is TGTGCCAGCAGCCAACTGCGGGGGGGGGCCCAAGAGACCCAGTACTTC. As protein: CASSQLRGGAQETQYF. The full variable domain, completed using reference TRBV5-8 and TRBJ2-5, is EAGVTQSPTHLIKTRGQQATLRCSPISGHTSVYWYQQALGLGLQFLLWYDEGEERNRGNFPPRFSGRQFPNYSSELNVNALELEDSALYLCASSQLRGGAQETQYFGPGTRLLVL.

The CDR3 reads CASTEGMGRDQPQHF. The DNA of the CDR3 is TGTGCCAGTACCGAGGGTATGGGCCGGGATCAGCCCCAGCATTTT. The chain links TRBV19 to TRBJ1-5; D gene unclear. CDR3 length equals 15 residues. V dropped 7 bases and J dropped 5 bases, with 18 bases sitting between them. Germline CDR1 is LNHDA and CDR2 is SQIVND (reference sequence).

The chain combines TRBV7-9 with TRBJ2-2; 7 nucleotides agree with TRBD1. Losses at the gene ends were 5 bases for V and 2 bases for J; bases not matched to a gene: 11. Per the germline V gene, CDR1 is SEHNR and CDR2 is FQNEAQ (reference sequence). The CDR3 consists of 17 residues. The CDR3, as DNA: TGTGCCAGCAGCCTCAATTGGGACAGCTATAACACCGGGGAGCTGTTTTTT. Amino acid sequence: CASSLNWDSYNTGELFF. Together with reference TRBV7-9 and TRBJ2-2, the CDR3 gives the full variable domain: DTGVSQNPRHKITKRGQNVTFRCDPISEHNRLYWYRQTLGQGPEFLTYFQNEAQLEKSRLLSDRFSAERPKGSFSTLEIQRTEQGDSAMYLCASSLNWDSYNTGELFFGEGSRLTVL.

The chain has TRBV7-9 and TRBJ2-1; weak D call: TRBD1 (6 bases). This CDR3 is built from 15 residues. Trimming left V 0 bases short and J 3 bases short, with 9 bases between. Germline assignment: CDR1 SEHNR and CDR2 FQNEAQ (reference sequence). CDR3 sequence: CASSLASGDYNEQFF. DNA of the CDR3: TGTGCCAGCAGCTTAGCCTCAGGGGACTACAATGAGCAGTTCTTC.

The rearrangement links TRBV27 to TRBJ1-1; no firm D call. Trimming left V 5 bases short and J 4 bases short, with 8 bases between. The CDR3 consists of 12 residues. CDR1 and CDR2 (germline): MNHEY, SMNVEV (reference sequence). The CDR3 spells CASSRPGTEAFF. The DNA for the CDR3 is TGTGCCAGCAGTAGACCGGGCACTGAAGCTTTCTTT.